The 10 T cell receptor beta chains presented below share a single source sample, sequenced in a study of T-cell reconstitution after alpha-beta-depleted transplantation in children (dated by TCRdb to about 2016). Sample treatment or condition, as interpreted from the label and publication: allogeneic hematopoietic cell transplantation with graft depleted of TCRalphabeta T cells and CD19 B cells. The protocol used for the library was PCR. Sequencing relied on an Illumina HiSeq 2500. TCR library preparation used molecular barcoding, with unique molecular identifiers applied to normalize quantification of the TCRbeta repertoire. TCRdb itself trimmed the public reads at Q25 with fastp, ran MiXCR and retained productive beta chains. Rows are combined by CDR3 protein, so each entry shows the most common genes and DNA. Recorded for this sample are about 980,000 distinct CDR3 sequences; about 29% of them occurred a single time. Roughly 30% of the sample is held by the ten biggest clonotypes.

Specimen: PBMCs, mostly from graft donor cells, collected 360 days after TCRalphabeta/CD19-depleted stem cell transplant. The source of these receptors is a boy under three years old who had a stem cell transplant for SCID, so the T cells may come from the graft donor.

This sequence joins TRBV11-2 and TRBJ2-7, with no clear D. Trimming shortened V by 6 bases and J by 2 bases, and 11 bases separated the two germline ends. The germline V gene encodes CDR1 SGHAT and CDR2 FQNNGV. The CDR3 extends over 13 amino acids. CDR3 DNA: TGTGCCAGCAGGTTAATAGAGACCTACGAGCAGTACTTC. This sequence encodes CASRLIETYEQYF.

The chain recombines TRBV4-3 with TRBJ2-1; D uncertain. The ends were cut back, 0 bases at V and 0 bases at J, with 9 bases in the middle. Per the germline V gene, CDR1 is LGHNA and CDR2 is YSLEER. This CDR3 region has 16 residues. This CDR3 reads CASSQDVFSSYNEQFF. The CDR3 DNA is TGCGCCAGCAGCCAAGATGTATTTAGCTCCTACAATGAGCAGTTCTTC.

CDR3 loop: CASSLQPRTQYF. CDR3 nucleotide sequence: TGTGCCAGCAGTTTACAGCCTCGGACCCAGTACTTC. The V gene is TRBV12-3 or TRBV12-4, the J gene TRBJ2-5; D not certain. V was trimmed by 2 bases and J by 7 bases, leaving 8 bases between them. CDR3 size: 12 residues.

This chain joins TRBV20-1 and TRBJ2-5; TRBD1 agrees at 9 bases. Germline V gene lookup returns CDR1 DFQATT and CDR2 SNEGSKA (reference sequence). The V gene end was trimmed by 6 bases and the J gene end by 5 bases; junction bases not matched to a gene: 10. The CDR3 spans 14 residues. CDR3 residues: CSASPRTGVETQYF. In DNA form, the CDR3 reads TGCAGTGCCAGCCCGAGGACAGGGGTGGAGACCCAGTACTTC.

The V and J genes are TRBV7-2 and TRBJ2-1; D is perhaps TRBD1 or TRBD2 (5 bases each). Trimming shortened V by 4 bases and J by 0 bases, and 10 bases separated the two germline ends. CDR1 is SGHTA, CDR2 FQGNSA, per germline. This CDR3 region has 15 residues. CDR3 nucleotide sequence: TGTGCCAGCAGCTCCGGGACGATCTCCTACAATGAGCAGTTCTTC. Translation gives CASSSGTISYNEQFF.

The chain couples TRBV6-5 to TRBJ1-5, with a tentative D call TRBD1 (5 bases). V gave up 5 bases and J gave up 3 bases, with 11 bases separating them. The CDR3 has 14 residues. In germline, CDR1 is MNHEY, CDR2 SVGAGI. DNA of the CDR3: TGTGCCAGCAGTCGGAGGGGAGCCAATCAGCCCCAGCATTTT. This encodes CASSRRGANQPQHF.

V usage is TRBV6-1 and J usage is TRBJ2-7; 8 bases fit TRBD1. V lost 8 bases to trimming and J lost 2 bases; unmatched junction nucleotides: 8. CDR3 length equals 14 residues. Germline V gene data show CDR1 as MNHNS and CDR2 as SASEGT. CDR3 nucleotide sequence: TGTGCCAGCCGGCCGGGACAGGCAGCCTACGAGCAGTACTTC. This encodes CASRPGQAAYEQYF.

Concerning this clonotype: At one boundary the junction diverges from the germline segment, which might be a read error. The chain links TRBV4-1 to TRBJ1-5, with D unclear. CDR1 MGHRA and CDR2 YSYEKL come from the germline V gene. The CDR3 runs to 15 residues. DNA of the CDR3: TGCGCCAGCATCCAAGTAGAGCTTAGCAATCAGCCCCAGCATTTT. As protein: CASIQVELSNQPQHF.

V is TRBV12-3 or TRBV12-4 and J is TRBJ2-3; a weak D match, TRBD2 (6 bases). This CDR3 has 14 residues. Deletions cut 6 bases from V and 2 bases from J, with 12 bases between. CDR3 sequence reads: CASRSAGPTDTQYF. The CDR3 nucleotides read TGTGCCAGCAGGTCTGCGGGGCCCACAGATACGCAGTATTTT.

The chain recombines TRBV29-1 with TRBJ1-2; 7 nucleotides match TRBD1. Germline V gene sequence: CDR1 SQVTM, CDR2 ANQGSEA. V dropped 6 bases and J dropped 4; count of bases not matched to a gene: 5. The CDR3 totals 12 residues. This chain's CDR3 is CSVETGTYGYTF. CDR3 in DNA: TGCAGCGTAGAGACAGGGACCTATGGCTACACCTTC. The full variable domain, in which reference TRBV29-1 and TRBJ1-2 provide the parts outside the CDR3, is SAVISQKPSRDICQRGTSLTIQCQVDSQVTMMFWYRQQPGQSLTLIATANQGSEATYESGFVIDKFPISRPNLTFSTLTVSNMSPEDSSIYLCSVETGTYGYTFGSGTRLTVV.